This entry lists 5 T cell receptor beta chains sequenced from one sample in a study of blood T cells in healthy people across ages. A second PCR, run for roughly 7 to 12 cycles, used a sample-barcoded 5' primer plus a J-beta primer mix. TCRdb re-called the 5' RACE reads with MiXCR, one entry per CDR3 protein. This sample has approximately 350,000 distinct CDR3 sequences, with 45% to 60% found just once. Source material: blood. The receptors come from a man in his 60s in good health.

The V and J genes are TRBV10-3 and TRBJ1-5; 10 nucleotides line up with TRBD1. This CDR3 has 16 residues. The ends lost 10 bases at V and 5 bases at J; junction bases unmatched: 14. Germline values: CDR1 ENHRY, CDR2 SYGVKD. The DNA of the CDR3 is TGTGCCACCGAACCGGGACAGGGGACCGGTTATCAGCCCCAGCATTTT. Translation gives CATEPGQGTGYQPQHF.

The chain has TRBV24-1 and TRBJ2-5; the D is unclear. The CDR3 spans 8 residues. CDR1 and CDR2 (germline): KGHDR, SFDVKD. V lost 11 bases, J lost 4 bases, and 1 base lay in between. Written as DNA, the CDR3 is TGTGCCAGAGAGACCCAGTACTTC. It translates to CARETQYF.

The chain combines TRBV6-6 with TRBJ2-5; D perhaps matches TRBD2 (5 bases). In germline, CDR1 is MNHNY, CDR2 SVGAGI (reference sequence). The CDR3 runs to 13 residues. Trimming stripped 6 bases from V and 2 bases from J, with 10 bases between. The CDR3 nucleotides read TGTGCCAGCAGGACCCCGGGGCAAGAGACCCAGTACTTC. Translation: CASRTPGQETQYF.

At least ten counts were recorded for this clonotype. The chain has TRBV20-1 and TRBJ2-1; 8 positions match TRBD2. This CDR3 has 17 amino acids. The ends lost 0 bases at V and 6 bases at J; junction bases unmatched: 13. From germline, CDR1 is DFQATT and CDR2 SNEGSKA (reference sequence). The DNA of the CDR3 is TGCAGTGCTAGAGATTTAAAAATGGCGGGAGGTCCCAATGAGCAGTTCTTC. Its translation: CSARDLKMAGGPNEQFF.

Remarks on this clonotype: A much larger clone differs from this one at a single base, so this may be a read error. The chain carries TRBV18 and TRBJ2-5; D is ambiguous. CDR3 length: 12 amino acids. V was pared by 0 bases and J by 11 bases, with 10 bases between. Germline values: CDR1 KGHSH, CDR2 LQKENI. The CDR3 region is CASSPPLNEQYF. For the CDR3, the DNA is TGTGCCAGCTCACCACCTTTGAATGAGCAGTACTTC.